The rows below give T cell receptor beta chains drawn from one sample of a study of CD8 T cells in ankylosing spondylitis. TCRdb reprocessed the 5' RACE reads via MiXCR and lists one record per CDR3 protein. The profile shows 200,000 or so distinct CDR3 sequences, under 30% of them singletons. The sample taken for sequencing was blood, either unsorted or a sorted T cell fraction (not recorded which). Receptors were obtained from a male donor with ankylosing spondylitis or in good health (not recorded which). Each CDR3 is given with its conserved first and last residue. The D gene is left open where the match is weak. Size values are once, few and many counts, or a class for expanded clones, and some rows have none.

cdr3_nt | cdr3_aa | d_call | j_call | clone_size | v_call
TGTGCCATCAGTGAGTCGATTGGGGATAGCGGGTCCTACAATGAGCAGTTCTTC | CAISESIGDSGSYNEQFF | TRBD2 | TRBJ2-1 | many | TRBV10-3
TGTGCCACCAGCAGAGATCAGGGGGAGGGGGAGCTGTTTTTT | CATSRDQGEGELFF | TRBD1 | TRBJ2-2 | many | TRBV15
TGTGCCAGCAGCAACGACAGGACACCCCTCCACTTT | CASSNDRTPLHF | - | TRBJ1-6 | many | TRBV5-6
TGTGCCAGCAGTGGACTAGCGTCCAACCAAGAGACCCAGTACTTC | CASSGLASNQETQYF | TRBD2 | TRBJ2-5 | - | TRBV9
TGCGCCAGCAGCTTTAGATCAGGAGGGTATGGCTACACCTTC | CASSFRSGGYGYTF | - | TRBJ1-2 | many | TRBV5-1
TGTGCCAGTAATCCGGGACTAGCGGGAGGGCCCACCGGGGAGCTGTTTTTT | CASNPGLAGGPTGELFF | TRBD2 | TRBJ2-2 | many | TRBV19
TGCGCCAGCAGCCCCTCAACAGTAGCGGGAGGTAGCGAGCAGTTCTTC | CASSPSTVAGGSEQFF | TRBD2 | TRBJ2-1 | many | TRBV5-1
TGCAGCGTTGTAGGGCTAAAAGAGACCCAGTACTTC | CSVVGLKETQYF | - | TRBJ2-5 | - | TRBV29-1
TGTGCCAGCAGTTCTGAGGTCGGGGTTCAGCCCCAGCATTTT | CASSSEVGVQPQHF | - | TRBJ1-5 | many | TRBV28
TGCAGTGCTAGAGTCCCCGTTCTCCAGAGGGGTGAAAAACTGTTTTTT | CSARVPVLQRGEKLFF | - | TRBJ1-4 | many | TRBV20-1
TGTGCCAGCAGCGTCCAACAGCGGGCCGGTAAACCCGAGCAGTACTTC | CASSVQQRAGKPEQYF | - | TRBJ2-7 | - | TRBV9
TGTGCCAGCAGCCAAGATTTGCTGTACGAGCAGTACTTC | CASSQDLLYEQYF | - | TRBJ2-7 | - | TRBV4-2
TGCAGTGCGACAGGGGGAGGGCAAGAGACCCAGTACTTC | CSATGGGQETQYF | TRBD1 | TRBJ2-5 | few | TRBV20-1
TGTGCCAGCAGTTCCGGTGCCTACAGGGGGCGCGAAGGCTACACCTTC | CASSSGAYRGREGYTF | TRBD1 | TRBJ1-2 | - | TRBV27
TGTGCCAGCTCACCACGGGGGGGACAAGAGACCCAGTACTTC | CASSPRGGQETQYF | TRBD2 | TRBJ2-5 | - | TRBV18
TGCAGTGCCCCCCAGGCTGGGACTAGCCGCTACGAGCAGTACTTC | CSAPQAGTSRYEQYF | TRBD2 | TRBJ2-7 | - | TRBV20-1
TGTGCCAGCAGTTACTCCATGTTGGCGGGGGTGAGCTCCTACAATGAGCAGTTCTTC | CASSYSMLAGVSSYNEQFF | TRBD2 | TRBJ2-1 | - | TRBV6-2/TRBV6-3
TGTGCCAGCAGCCAAGATCGAGGCTGGGAAAAACTGTTTTTT | CASSQDRGWEKLFF | - | TRBJ1-4 | few | TRBV14
TGTGCCAGCAGGTCCCGCGGCGGGGATCAGCCCCAGCATTTT | CASRSRGGDQPQHF | - | TRBJ1-5 | many | TRBV7-2
TGTGCCAGCAGCTTATACCTGGGAGACCCAGATACGCAGTATTTT | CASSLYLGDPDTQYF | - | TRBJ2-3 | - | TRBV7-3
TGTGCCAGCAGCTTGCACCTGGGGGAGACCCAGTACTTC | CASSLHLGETQYF | - | TRBJ2-5 | many | TRBV5-6
TGTGCCAGCACAGTAAGGACAGCGGCCTACAATGAGCAGTTCTTC | CASTVRTAAYNEQFF | - | TRBJ2-1 | - | TRBV6-1
TGTGCCAGCAGACCCGACGGGAATCAGCCCCAGCATTTT | CASRPDGNQPQHF | - | TRBJ1-5 | few | TRBV6-6
TGTGCCAGCAGGACAGGGGGCTCGTTAGGCAATGAGCAGTTCTTC | CASRTGGSLGNEQFF | TRBD1 | TRBJ2-1 | few | TRBV7-2